This TCR beta chain was captured in a study of CD8 T cells in ankylosing spondylitis. Whole-study results and caveats: Disease-linked clones bore a CD8+ phenotype, appearing relatively rarely in peripheral blood. Reported data indicate significant enrichment of disease-linked clones within matched ankylosing spondylitis synovial fluid. Roughly eight highly homologous variants formed a TCR beta motif that appeared characteristic of ankylosing spondylitis blood.

With regard to this clonotype: Its antigen is undetermined.

Quantitative 5'-RACE with molecular barcodes produced the TCR beta libraries. Via MiXCR, TCRdb re-called the 5' RACE reads, giving one row per CDR3 protein. The table records under 300,000 distinct CDR3 sequences, around a tenth of them present only once. Germline V gives CDR1 SGHAT, CDR2 FQNNGV. V lost 5 bases and J 0 bases, leaving 11 bases between the germline ends. The CDR3 has 15 amino acids. The TCR sequence derives from a male donor with ankylosing spondylitis or in good health (not recorded which). The sequencing input was blood, either unsorted or a sorted T cell fraction (not recorded which). This sequence joins TRBV11-2 and TRBJ2-1; D gene uncertain. CDR3 amino acids: CASSPQETSYNEQFF. CDR3 sequence (DNA): TGTGCCAGCAGCCCCCAGGAGACCTCCTACAATGAGCAGTTCTTC.